Listed below are T cell receptor beta chains from one sample, sequenced in a study of human T cells and chemical hapten exposure. TCRdb independently ran MiXCR on the RACE reads; one entry per CDR3 protein. The table includes just over 80,000 distinct CDR3 sequences, about 10% detected once. The sequenced sample was whole blood, obtained in connection with sensitization to the hapten diphenylcyclopropenone (DPC). The receptors were gathered from a woman between 50 and 59 years old with alopecia areata. Some clones in this sample may be carry-over from other donors' samples. Each CDR3 is given with its conserved first and last residue. Fields, in order: D gene, clone size, J gene, V gene, CDR3 DNA, CDR3 protein. A D gene is named only where the DNA matches it firmly. Size tells how often a clone was seen (once, few, many) or the class of an expanded clone, and some rows leave it out.

D gene: TRBD2; clone size: many; J gene: TRBJ2-7; V gene: TRBV28; CDR3 DNA: TGTGCCAGCAAAGGGGTTGGCGGGAGCTACGAGCAGTACTTC; CDR3 protein: CASKGVGGSYEQYF
D gene: .; clone size: many; J gene: TRBJ1-1; V gene: TRBV6-2/TRBV6-3; CDR3 DNA: TGTGCCAGCAGTCGGGACACCCAGAACACTGAAGCTTTCTTT; CDR3 protein: CASSRDTQNTEAFF
D gene: TRBD2; clone size: many; J gene: TRBJ2-7; V gene: TRBV20-1; CDR3 DNA: TGCAGTGCTAGAGATCGACTAGCGGGGTACTCCTACGAGCAGTACTTC; CDR3 protein: CSARDRLAGYSYEQYF
D gene: TRBD2; clone size: few; J gene: TRBJ2-5; V gene: TRBV6-6; CDR3 DNA: TGTGCCAGCAGTTACTGGTCCAGCGGGGGTTACCAAGAGACCCAGTACTTC; CDR3 protein: CASSYWSSGGYQETQYF
D gene: TRBD2; clone size: few; J gene: TRBJ2-7; V gene: TRBV7-2; CDR3 DNA: TGTGCCAGCAGCTTCGCTAGCGGCGATCCCTCCTACGAGCAGTACTTC; CDR3 protein: CASSFASGDPSYEQYF
D gene: TRBD1; clone size: few; J gene: TRBJ2-5; V gene: TRBV7-2; CDR3 DNA: TGTGCCAGCAATAACAGGGGACAAGAGACCCAGTACTTC; CDR3 protein: CASNNRGQETQYF
D gene: .; clone size: many; J gene: TRBJ2-3; V gene: TRBV12-3/TRBV12-4; CDR3 DNA: TGTGCCAGCAGTCCAAGGACGTCTAGCACAGATACGCAGTATTTT; CDR3 protein: CASSPRTSSTDTQYF
D gene: .; clone size: few; J gene: TRBJ2-6; V gene: TRBV15; CDR3 DNA: TGTGCCACCAGCAGAGTTACTGGGGCCAACGTCCTGACTTTC; CDR3 protein: CATSRVTGANVLTF
D gene: TRBD1; clone size: many; J gene: TRBJ2-5; V gene: TRBV3-1; CDR3 DNA: TGTGCCAGCAGCCGGGGACAGATAGAGACCCAGTACTTC; CDR3 protein: CASSRGQIETQYF
D gene: .; clone size: many; J gene: TRBJ1-5; V gene: TRBV18; CDR3 DNA: TGTGCCAGCTCCGAAAGTGCCAATCAGCCCCAGCATTTT; CDR3 protein: CASSESANQPQHF
D gene: .; clone size: .; J gene: TRBJ2-7; V gene: TRBV20-1; CDR3 DNA: TGCAGTGCGAGACCACGCACGGGGGTCTCCTACGAGCAGTACTTC; CDR3 protein: CSARPRTGVSYEQYF